This is a list of T cell receptor beta chains from one sample in a study of shared clonotypes between healthy human individuals. Here immunoSEQ multiplex PCR was the method, and the copy in TCRdb shows in-frame clones only, minus some. The sample gives 730,000 or so clones, more than 70% of which show up once; around 2% is in the top ten. The sample taken for sequencing was memory CD4+ T cells sorted from blood. These receptor sequences come from a woman younger than 45 in good health. CDR3s include the opening cysteine and the closing phenylalanine or tryptophan. Each record gives: V gene, clone size, J gene, D gene, CDR3 protein, CDR3 DNA. The D gene is left open where the match is weak. Some rows mark clone size as missing; the rest say once, few, many or name a class of expanded clone.

TRBV10-3	NA	TRBJ2-7	TRBD1	CATLNPRGQHPNEQYF	TGTGCCACCTTAAACCCTAGGGGACAGCATCCCAACGAGCAGTACTTC
TRBV5-1	NA	TRBJ2-1	TRBD2	CASSYLAGGPYNEQFF	TGCGCCAGCAGCTACTTAGCGGGAGGCCCCTACAATGAGCAGTTCTTC
TRBV7-9	NA	TRBJ1-3	NA	CASSLDSSGNTIYF	TGTGCCAGCAGCTTAGACAGCTCTGGAAACACCATATATTTT
TRBV19	NA	TRBJ1-5	NA	CASADLRTTDSNQPQHF	TGTGCCAGTGCAGACCTCCGTACGACGGATAGCAATCAGCCCCAGCATTTT
TRBV28	NA	TRBJ2-7	NA	CASSSQGGEQYF	TGTGCCAGCAGTTCCCAGGGTGGGGAGCAGTACTTC
TRBV2	NA	TRBJ1-4	NA	CASTGTENEKLFF	TGTGCCAGCACCGGGACGGAGAATGAAAAACTGTTTTTT
TRBV29-1	NA	TRBJ2-5	NA	CSADGGSQETQYF	TGCAGCGCGGACGGTGGGTCCCAAGAGACCCAGTACTTC
TRBV6-5	NA	TRBJ1-1	NA	CASSYSVSTEAFF	TGTGCCAGCAGTTACTCGGTCAGCACTGAAGCTTTCTTT
TRBV18	once	TRBJ2-5	TRBD1	CASSPGQGAETQYF	TGTGCCAGCTCACCGGGCCAGGGGGCAGAGACCCAGTACTTC
TRBV27	few	TRBJ2-7	NA	CASSLQGTRRSYEQYF	TGTGCCAGCAGTTTACAGGGGACCCGCCGCTCCTACGAGCAGTACTTC
TRBV4-2	NA	TRBJ1-5	NA	CASSQVQDSNQPQHF	TGTGCCAGCAGCCAAGTACAGGATAGCAATCAGCCCCAGCATTTT
TRBV9	once	TRBJ1-5	NA	CASSAQGNQPQHF	TGTGCCAGCAGCGCCCAGGGGAATCAGCCCCAGCATTTT
TRBV7-6	NA	TRBJ1-5	TRBD1	CASSPGQGNSNQPQHF	TGTGCCAGCAGCCCTGGACAGGGGAATAGCAATCAGCCCCAGCATTTT
TRBV18	NA	TRBJ2-7	NA	CASSPQGQPYEQYF	TGTGCCAGCTCACCACAGGGTCAGCCCTACGAGCAGTACTTC
TRBV7-9	NA	TRBJ1-4	NA	CASSLARQGLTTNEKLFF	TGTGCCAGCAGCTTAGCGAGGCAGGGACTTACAACTAATGAAAAACTGTTTTTT
TRBV19	many	TRBJ2-5	TRBD2	CASSPSTGGETQYF	TGTGCCAGTAGCCCCTCTACGGGAGGGGAGACCCAGTACTTC
TRBV5-1	NA	TRBJ1-4	TRBD1	CASSALWTGTNEKLFF	TGCGCCAGCAGCGCCCTTTGGACAGGAACTAATGAAAAACTGTTTTTT
TRBV5-1	few	TRBJ2-7	NA	CASSLPTEAGEQYF	TGCGCCAGCAGCCTCCCGACCGAAGCGGGCGAGCAGTACTTC
TRBV13	NA	TRBJ1-2	TRBD1	CASSPGGINYGYTF	TGTGCCAGCAGCCCAGGGGGGATTAACTATGGCTACACCTTC
TRBV28	NA	TRBJ2-7	NA	CASRRQAVSYEQYF	TGTGCCAGCAGGAGACAGGCCGTCTCCTACGAGCAGTACTTC
TRBV15	NA	TRBJ1-3	NA	CATSRGADSGNTIYF	TGTGCCACCAGCAGAGGGGCAGACTCTGGAAACACCATATATTTT
TRBV29-1	NA	TRBJ2-1	TRBD2	CSVAGGAYNEQFF	TGCAGCGTCGCGGGAGGCGCCTACAATGAGCAGTTCTTC
TRBV5-1	NA	TRBJ2-2	NA	CASSLVVRGVIGAGELFF	TGCGCCAGCAGCTTGGTTGTACGTGGAGTAATTGGTGCCGGGGAGCTGTTTTTT
TRBV5-1	NA	TRBJ2-1	NA	CASSLAGQLTYNEQFF	TGCGCCAGCAGCTTGGCAGGGCAGCTCACCTACAATGAGCAGTTCTTC
TRBV18	NA	TRBJ1-3	NA	CASSPKDQAGNTIYF	TGTGCCAGCTCACCAAAGGACCAGGCAGGAAACACCATATATTTT